Below are 9 T cell receptor beta chains sequenced from a single sample in a study of regulatory T cells in long-lasting Graves disease. Time point reported: persistent/refractory GD, antithyroid drugs over 5 years with positive TRAb. With RNA extracted from PBMCs as input, the TCR library was made. Building of the TCR beta libraries involved iRepertoire HTBI primers and Arm-PCR of CDR3 regions. TCRdb redid the calling of the multiplex PCR reads with MiXCR, one entry per CDR3 protein. The sample contains a few hundred thousand distinct CDR3 sequences, 23% of which appear only once. The source material was peripheral blood mononuclear cells (PBMCs), sampled when the disease was refractory, from a patient treated with antithyroid drugs. These receptors all stem from a middle-aged woman with Graves disease.

As for this clonotype: Given a much more abundant clone one base away, this may be a read error. This chain uses TRBV5-1 with TRBJ1-2; weak D call: TRBD1 (6 bases). Per germline, CDR1 SGHRS and CDR2 YFSETQ. The CDR3 length is 13 residues. The CDR3 loop is CASSLGQGNGYIF. DNA for the CDR3: TGCGCCAGCAGCTTGGGCCAGGGGAATGGCTACATCTTC.

This clonotype has ten or more counts. The genes are TRBV6-5 and TRBJ2-5; D is uncertain. The CDR3 totals 13 residues. The ends were cut back, 0 bases at V and 6 bases at J, with 8 bases in the middle. Per germline, CDR1 MNHEY and CDR2 SVGAGI. This chain's CDR3 is CASSYSFMKTQYF. Written as DNA, the CDR3 is TGTGCCAGCAGTTACTCGTTCATGAAGACCCAGTACTTC.

This clonotype showed up many times. This chain joins TRBV12-3 or TRBV12-4 and TRBJ2-2; D remains unclear. This CDR3 is built from 14 residues. Trimming took 3 bases from V and 8 from J, leaving 13 bases between them. The CDR3 nucleotides are TGTGCCAGCAGTTTCGATTCAGCCCGAGGGGAGCTGTTTTTT. Its protein is CASSFDSARGELFF.

This clonotype has ten or more counts. This chain links TRBV28 with TRBJ2-7; D not resolved. Deletions cut 8 bases from V and 3 bases from J, with 20 bases between. CDR3 length equals 15 residues. CDR1 MDHEN and CDR2 SYDVKM come from the germline V gene. The CDR3 loop is CASLPSVDGHYEQYF. CDR3 DNA: TGTGCCAGCCTACCTTCGGTAGACGGCCACTACGAGCAGTACTTC.

The chain links TRBV7-8 to TRBJ2-1; D remains unclear. Germline loops: CDR1 SGHVS, CDR2 FQNEAQ. This CDR3 contains 13 residues. V was clipped by 2 bases and J by 7 bases, with 9 bases between them. CDR3 sequence: CASSLSVRNEQFF. The CDR3 DNA reads as TGTGCCAGCAGCTTATCGGTAAGGAATGAGCAGTTCTTC.

Concerning this clonotype itself: A much larger clone differs from this one at a single base, so this may be a read error. This chain uses TRBV2 with TRBJ2-5; 7 nucleotides line up with TRBD1. Germline loops: CDR1 SNHLY, CDR2 FYNNEI. Trimming cost V 6 bases and J 3 bases; bases outside gene matches: 13. CDR3 size: 16 residues. CDR3 nucleotide sequence: TGTGCCAGCAGCTCCCGCTATGCCGGGACAGAAGAGACCCAGTACTTC. Translated, it gives CASSSRYAGTEETQYF.

The chain recombines TRBV18 with TRBJ2-5, with unresolved D. CDR1 is KGHSH and CDR2 is LQKENI in the germline V gene. The V end lost 7 bases, the J end lost 3 bases, and 15 bases lay between the germline ends. The CDR3 runs to 14 residues. CDR3 DNA: TGTGCCAGCTGCGAGATAGTTGCCGAAGAGACCCAGTACTTC. Its translation is CASCEIVAEETQYF. The full variable domain, completed using reference TRBV18 and TRBJ2-5, is NAGVMQNPRHLVRRRGQEARLRCSPMKGHSHVYWYRQLPEEGLKFMVYLQKENIIDESGMPKERFSAEFPKEGPSILRIQQVVRGDSAAYFCASCEIVAEETQYFGPGTRLLVL.

The chain employs TRBV4-1 and TRBJ1-6; no clear D. The length of the CDR3 is 17 residues. Germline V CDR1 and CDR2: MGHRA, YSYEKL. The ends were cut back, 0 bases at V and 6 bases at J, with 15 bases in the middle. This CDR3 is CASSQERIGLGNSPLHF. CDR3 bases: TGCGCCAGCAGCCAAGAACGGATAGGTTTGGGTAATTCACCCCTCCACTTT.

This chain uses TRBV20-1 with TRBJ2-1; TRBD2 might be the D (5 bases). Trimming removed 5 bases at V and 2 bases at J, with 10 bases between. The CDR3 is 13 amino acids. From germline, CDR1 is DFQATT and CDR2 SNEGSKA (reference sequence). Written as DNA, the CDR3 is TGCAGTGCTTCCGGGATAGCCTACAATGAGCAGTTCTTC. Residues: CSASGIAYNEQFF.